The T cell receptor beta chain under discussion was sequenced for a study of T cell changes during pregnancy in multiple sclerosis. The protocol was immunoSEQ multiplex PCR, while the TCRdb copy is restricted to in-frame clones and leaves out a portion. Of around 88,000 clones in the sample, 92% were seen once. This CDR3 is built from 16 residues. Germline assignment: CDR1 SGHNT and CDR2 YYREEE (reference sequence). V lost 0 bases to trimming and J lost 7 bases; unmatched junction nucleotides: 11. The chain recombines TRBV5-4 with TRBJ2-3, with TRBD2 matching 7 bases. Sample: peripheral blood, taken after pregnancy. The receptor comes from a female donor in good health, enrolled as a control in a pregnancy study. The CDR3 DNA reads as TGTGCCAGCAGCTTGGACAGAGTGGGGGGGACGTATACGCAGTATTTT. Its protein product is CASSLDRVGGTYTQYF.